The 21 T cell receptor beta chains presented below share a single source sample, sequenced in a study of T-cell reconstitution after alpha-beta-depleted transplantation in children. Unique molecular identifiers were used to barcode this TCRbeta library. MiXCR was run by TCRdb on the PCR reads, yielding one entry per CDR3 protein. The repertoire holds some 200,000 distinct CDR3 sequences, with 11% as singletons. The source was PBMCs, collected before TCRalphabeta/CD19-depleted stem cell transplant. These receptors all stem from a child less than two years old with acute myeloid leukemia, due to receive a stem cell transplant.

This clonotype has a handful of counts. The rearrangement joins TRBV28 to TRBJ2-7; 8 nucleotides match TRBD2. The CDR3 is 15 residues long. The V gene's germline CDR1 is MDHEN and CDR2 SYDVKM. V shed 0 bases, J shed 3 bases, and the junction held 4 bases outside the gene matches. The CDR3 here is CASSLWAGGGYEQYF. The CDR3 bases are TGTGCCAGCAGTTTATGGGCGGGAGGCGGCTACGAGCAGTACTTC.

The genes are TRBV6-1 and TRBJ2-3; TRBD1 or TRBD2 may be the D gene (5 bases each). The CDR3 length is 14 residues. Germline loops: CDR1 MNHNS, CDR2 SASEGT. Trimming stripped 6 bases from V and 2 bases from J, with 12 bases between. The CDR3 protein is CASSLGVPTDTQYF. The CDR3 DNA is TGTGCCAGCAGCTTGGGGGTCCCCACAGATACGCAGTATTTT.

A single count supports this clonotype. A clone one base away is much larger, so this may be a read error. The chain joins TRBV5-1 to TRBJ1-5; possibly TRBD1 for D (6 bases). V was trimmed by 0 bases and J by 6 bases, leaving 13 bases between them. The CDR3 extends over 15 amino acids. From germline, CDR1 is SGHRS and CDR2 YFSETQ. The CDR3: CASSLEPIGGQPQHF. Here the CDR3 DNA reads TGCGCCAGCAGCTTGGAGCCCATAGGGGGTCAGCCCCAGCATTTT.

This clonotype was seen repeatedly, ten times or more. As DNA, the CDR3 is TGCGCCAGCAGCTTGGGACTAGCGGGAGTAGTGGGCACAGATACGCAGTATTTT. Encoded protein: CASSLGLAGVVGTDTQYF. The chain employs TRBV5-1 and TRBJ2-3; 12 positions match TRBD2. The CDR3 is 18 residues long. V shed 0 bases and J 1 base; nucleotides not matched to a gene: 6. Per the germline V gene, CDR1 is SGHRS and CDR2 is YFSETQ.

The V call is TRBV18, the J call TRBJ2-4; 10 nucleotides match TRBD1. With V trimmed by 1 base and J by 6 bases, 6 bases remained unmatched. The CDR3 length is 16 residues. CDR1 KGHSH and CDR2 LQKENI come from the germline V gene. CDR3 nucleotide sequence: TGTGCCAGCTCACCACGGGTACGGGACAGGGGAAACATTCAGTACTTC. This sequence encodes CASSPRVRDRGNIQYF. The full variable domain, completed using reference TRBV18 and TRBJ2-4, is NAGVMQNPRHLVRRRGQEARLRCSPMKGHSHVYWYRQLPEEGLKFMVYLQKENIIDESGMPKERFSAEFPKEGPSILRIQQVVRGDSAAYFCASSPRVRDRGNIQYFGAGTRLSVL.

Many counts were recorded for this clonotype. V and J are TRBV20-1 and TRBJ2-1; 12 nucleotides line up with TRBD2. With 0 bases clipped from V and 2 bases from J, the junction kept 5 bases outside the gene matches. The CDR3 totals 17 residues. Germline CDR1 reads DFQATT; CDR2 reads SNEGSKA (reference sequence). The CDR3: CSARELAGGLTYNEQFF. The CDR3 nucleotides read TGCAGTGCTAGAGAACTAGCGGGAGGTTTGACCTACAATGAGCAGTTCTTC.

This clonotype came up a few times. A much more abundant neighbour one base away suggests this may be a read error. This chain uses TRBV5-1 with TRBJ1-2; D is possibly TRBD1 (5 bases). Per the germline V gene, CDR1 is SGHRS and CDR2 is YFSETQ. This CDR3 is 15 amino acids long. CDR3 in DNA: TGCGCCAGCAGCGGGACCCCAGGGCCTAACTATGGCGACACCTTC. Amino acids: CASSGTPGPNYGDTF.

This clonotype was counted ten times or more. This chain links TRBV27 with TRBJ2-7, with D uncertain. Trimming left V 6 bases short and J 3 bases short, with 6 bases between. Germline V CDR1 and CDR2: MNHEY, SMNVEV (reference sequence). There are 11 residues in the CDR3. The CDR3 region is CASRDLYEQYF. The CDR3 DNA follows: TGTGCCAGCAGGGACCTCTACGAGCAGTACTTC.

This clonotype has a handful of counts. This sequence joins TRBV20-1 and TRBJ2-7; 8 bases are a match to TRBD1. With 4 bases clipped from V and 9 bases from J, the junction kept 8 bases outside the gene matches. The CDR3 is made up of 12 amino acids. Germline V gene lookup returns CDR1 DFQATT and CDR2 SNEGSKA (reference sequence). CDR3 sequence: CSATGTGSRQYF. DNA for the CDR3: TGCAGTGCTACCGGGACAGGCTCCAGGCAGTACTTC.

This clonotype was observed at least ten times. The chain carries TRBV20-1 and TRBJ1-1, with 8 nucleotides matching TRBD1. Germline-derived CDR1 and CDR2 are DFQATT and SNEGSKA (reference sequence). V was clipped by 3 bases and J by 3 bases; unmatched bases: 12. CDR3 length: 16 amino acids. CDR3 sequence: CSASKRGQGLDTEAFF. DNA for the CDR3: TGCAGTGCTAGTAAACGCGGACAGGGCCTGGACACTGAAGCTTTCTTT.

This clonotype has at least ten counts. The chain combines TRBV5-5 with TRBJ2-1; a weak D match, TRBD2 (5 bases). V was trimmed by 6 bases and J by 4 bases, leaving 14 bases between them. Germline V gene data show CDR1 as SGHKS and CDR2 as YYEKEE (reference sequence). The CDR3 extends over 14 amino acids. In DNA, the CDR3 is TGTGCCAGCACCCTGACGGAGGATTACAATGAGCAGTTCTTC. This gives the protein CASTLTEDYNEQFF.

This clonotype was seen ten or more times. The chain links TRBV24-1 to TRBJ2-1, with 10 bases identical to TRBD2. The junction had 7 bases not matched to a gene; V was cut back by 4 bases and J by 5 bases. In germline, CDR1 is KGHDR, CDR2 SFDVKD. The CDR3 is 16 residues long. CDR3 in amino acids: CATSDPTGLANNEQFF. In DNA form, the CDR3 reads TGTGCCACCAGTGACCCCACGGGACTAGCGAACAATGAGCAGTTCTTC.

This sequence joins TRBV5-1 and TRBJ2-3; TRBD2 aligns across 8 bases. The CDR3 has 15 residues. The V segment lost 7 bases and the J segment 5 bases; nucleotides outside the gene matches: 12. Germline assignment: CDR1 SGHRS and CDR2 YFSETQ. CDR3 sequence (DNA): TGCGCCAGCTTCCTAAGCGGGAGCTTAGGAGATACGCAGTATTTT. It translates to CASFLSGSLGDTQYF. The whole variable domain, filled in from reference TRBV5-1 and TRBJ2-3, reads KAGVTQTPRYLIKTRGQQVTLSCSPISGHRSVSWYQQTPGQGLQFLFEYFSETQRNKGNFPGRFSGRQFSNSRSEMNVSTLELGDSALYLCASFLSGSLGDTQYFGPGTRLTVL.

Ten or more counts support this clonotype. The chain combines TRBV4-1 with TRBJ1-5; 8 bases map to TRBD1. The CDR3 is 16 amino acids. Germline V gene data show CDR1 as MGHRA and CDR2 as YSYEKL. The V and J ends lost 3 bases and 3 bases, in that order; junction bases with no gene match: 7. CDR3 sequence reads: CASSHRTGRDNQPQHF. CDR3 in DNA: TGCGCCAGCAGCCACCGGACAGGGAGGGACAATCAGCCCCAGCATTTT.

This clonotype was seen at least ten times. V is TRBV29-1 and J is TRBJ2-5; D not resolved. The CDR3 is 11 amino acids. Germline V lookup: CDR1 SQVTM, CDR2 ANQGSEA. The V end was cut by 5 bases, the J end by 4 bases, with 8 bases between. CDR3 in amino acids: CSVWTLETQYF. CDR3 DNA: TGCAGCGTTTGGACCCTAGAGACCCAGTACTTC.

The chain is built from TRBV7-6 and TRBJ1-4, with D hard to call. V was trimmed by 4 bases and J by 7 bases, leaving 10 bases between them. The CDR3 consists of 13 residues. Germline V CDR1 and CDR2: SGHVS, FNYEAQ. DNA for the CDR3: TGTGCCAGCAGCTGTGCAGACCTTGAAAAACTGTTTTTT. Translation gives CASSCADLEKLFF.

This clonotype was counted at least ten times. The chain links TRBV10-3 to TRBJ2-5, with 7 bases lining up with TRBD2. The CDR3 consists of 12 residues. J lost 0 bases, V lost 11 bases, and 3 bases had no gene match. Germline CDR1 reads ENHRY; CDR2 reads SYGVKD. CDR3 sequence (DNA): TGTGCCTCCGGGGGGAACCAAGAGACCCAGTACTTC. Residues: CASGGNQETQYF.

Notes on this clonotype: One end of the junction varies from germline; a read error may be responsible. The chain couples TRBV23-1 to TRBJ2-7, with a possible D match to TRBD2 (5 bases). TRBV23-1 counts as an open reading frame of uncertain function. The CDR3 length is 15 residues. The CDR3, as DNA: TGCGCCAGCAGTTGCTCGGAGGCCCACCCCTACGAGCAGTGCTTC. As protein: CASSCSEAHPYEQCF.

This clonotype appeared a few times. V is TRBV13 and J is TRBJ2-2; TRBD2 matches at 12 bases. With V trimmed by 4 bases and J by 3 bases, 3 bases remained unmatched. CDR3 length equals 16 residues. CDR1 is PRHDT and CDR2 is FYEKMQ in the germline V gene (reference sequence). Here the CDR3 DNA reads TGTGCCAGCAGCTACCGGACTAGCGGGGACACCGGGGAGCTGTTTTTT. It codes for CASSYRTSGDTGELFF.

The genes are TRBV18 and TRBJ2-1; possibly TRBD2 for D (6 bases). CDR3 size: 13 residues. Trimming stripped 2 bases from V and 8 bases from J, with 10 bases between. Germline V CDR1 and CDR2: KGHSH, LQKENI. CDR3 residues: CASSPAGLDEQFF. The CDR3 DNA follows: TGTGCCAGCTCACCAGCGGGATTGGATGAGCAGTTCTTC.

This clonotype was detected a few times. The chain links TRBV5-4 to TRBJ2-2; 7 positions agree with TRBD2. Germline V gives CDR1 SGHNT, CDR2 YYREEE (reference sequence). Trimming took 7 bases from V and 7 from J; bases not matched to a gene: 16. CDR3 length: 16 amino acids. This CDR3 reads CASGRLGGGLGGELFF. CDR3 DNA sequence: TGTGCCAGCGGACGTCTTGGCGGGGGTCTCGGCGGGGAGCTGTTTTTT.